The 18 T cell receptor beta chains reported below all come from one sample, sequenced in a study of CD8+ T cells in alopecia areata. RNA extraction and reverse transcription yielded cDNA as sequencing template. Libraries were prepared by immunoSEQ multiplex PCR; TCRdb keeps only in-frame clonotypes and omits some of them. The sample lists roughly 220,000 clones, around two fifths occurring once. Treatment in this sample: oral pan-JAK inhibitor, 5-10 mg twice daily. This material consisted of CD4+ T cells sorted from blood, taken at approximately week 30, from a patient treated with tofacitinib. These receptors originate from a human donor with alopecia areata.

The CDR3 is CASSGTSGNLEQYF. CDR3 sequence (DNA): TGTGCCAGCTCGGGGACTAGCGGGAATCTCGAGCAGTACTTC. This chain uses TRBV9 with TRBJ2-7; 13 bases are a match to TRBD2. This CDR3 has 14 residues. The junction had 7 bases not matched to a gene; V was cut back by 7 bases and J by 6 bases. CDR1 SGDLS and CDR2 YYNGEE come from the germline V gene.

The chain combines TRBV4-1 with TRBJ1-2; a possible D gene is TRBD1 (6 bases). Trimming removed 2 bases at V and 6 bases at J, with 16 bases between. The CDR3 length is 15 residues. Germline CDR1 MGHRA, CDR2 YSYEKL. CDR3 residues: CASSQTSGTKDGYTF. Here the CDR3 DNA reads TGCGCCAGCAGCCAAACCAGCGGGACAAAGGATGGCTACACCTTC.

The chain carries TRBV5-1 and TRBJ2-1, with a tentative D call TRBD2 (6 bases). The germline V gene encodes CDR1 SGHRS and CDR2 YFSETQ. This CDR3 region has 14 residues. V dropped 4 bases and J dropped 5 bases, with 13 bases sitting between them. The CDR3 region has the DNA TGCGCCAGCAGCCACGGGACTCTCAACAATGAGCAGTTCTTC. Translated, it gives CASSHGTLNNEQFF.

This clone was counted between two and nine times. This chain connects TRBV18 to TRBJ2-3; the match to TRBD1 covers 7 bases. Germline V gives CDR1 KGHSH, CDR2 LQKENI. The CDR3 is made up of 14 amino acids. V lost 5 bases to trimming and J lost 1 base; unmatched junction nucleotides: 3. DNA of the CDR3: TGTGCCAGCTCAAACAGGGGCGGCACAGATACGCAGTATTTT. It codes for CASSNRGGTDTQYF.

The V gene is TRBV28, the J gene TRBJ2-2; a weak D match, TRBD1 (6 bases). The V end was cut by 5 bases, the J end by 5 bases, with 9 bases between. CDR3 length: 13 residues. Germline CDR1 MDHEN, CDR2 SYDVKM. CDR3 nucleotides: TGTGCCAGCAGTCGGACAGATACCGGGGAGCTGTTTTTT. Its translation is CASSRTDTGELFF.

This clone showed up just a few times. The same CDR3 is also encoded by other DNA sequences in this sample. This chain uses TRBV30 with TRBJ2-5; D possibly corresponds to TRBD1 (6 bases). The CDR3 runs 13 residues. The V and J ends lost 2 bases and 1 base respectively, with 8 bases between them. Germline lookup yields CDR1 GTSNPN and CDR2 SVGIG (reference sequence). The CDR3 DNA follows: TGTGCCTGGAGTAGGGGGACCCAAGAGACCCAGTACTTC. Its translation: CAWSRGTQETQYF.

CDR3 coding DNA: TGTGCCACCAGCAGGGAAGGACAGTCCTACGGCTACACCTTC. It translates to CATSREGQSYGYTF. This chain connects TRBV15 to TRBJ1-2, with D perhaps TRBD1 (6 bases). The CDR3 length is 14 residues. Trimming pared 3 bases from V and 8 bases from J, leaving 16 bases between. Germline-derived CDR1 and CDR2 are LNHNV and YYDKDF (reference sequence).

This clone was seen a handful of times. CDR3 protein: CASSPQGDQPQHF. The CDR3 DNA reads TGTGCCAGCAGTCCCCAAGGGGATCAGCCCCAGCATTTT. The chain links TRBV7-2 to TRBJ1-5, with D perhaps matching TRBD1 (5 bases). Trimming took off 6 bases at V and 5 bases at J, with 11 bases between the two ends. The CDR3 runs 13 residues. Looked up from germline, CDR1 is SGHTA and CDR2 is FQGNSA.

This clone turned up a few times. This sequence joins TRBV6-5 and TRBJ2-3; no definite D call. The CDR3 is 12 residues long. CDR1 is MNHEY and CDR2 is SVGAGI in the germline V gene. V lost 2 bases to trimming and J lost 7 bases, with 7 bases between them. The CDR3, as DNA: TGTGCCAGCAGTTACGGACGATATACGCAGTATTTT. It translates to CASSYGRYTQYF.

The chain is built from TRBV7-9 and TRBJ2-4; TRBD1 matches 8 bases. The CDR3 contains 15 residues. CDR1 SEHNR and CDR2 FQNEAQ come from the germline V gene (reference sequence). The trim removed 3 bases at V and 6 bases at J, leaving 7 bases unmatched. The CDR3 nucleotides read TGTGCCAGCAGCTTTCCAGGGGGCGACGGAAACATTCAGTACTTC. It encodes CASSFPGGDGNIQYF.

The chain links TRBV7-2 to TRBJ1-2; D unresolved. V dropped 3 bases and J dropped 5 bases, with 7 bases sitting between them. Per the germline V gene, CDR1 is SGHTA and CDR2 is FQGNSA. The CDR3 runs to 12 residues. Written as DNA, the CDR3 is TGTGCCAGCAGCTTCGGTATTTATGGCTACACCTTC. Translating it yields CASSFGIYGYTF.

V usage is TRBV29-1 and J usage is TRBJ1-1, with D possibly matching TRBD1 (5 bases). The germline gives CDR1 SQVTM, CDR2 ANQGSEA. The CDR3 length is 14 residues. The V and J ends lost 5 bases and 0 bases respectively, with 13 bases between them. CDR3 in amino acids: CSVHGRVMNTEAFF. In DNA form, the CDR3 reads TGCAGCGTTCATGGCAGGGTCATGAACACTGAAGCTTTCTTT.

The chain couples TRBV7-6 to TRBJ2-2; TRBD2 matches 8 bases. This CDR3 region has 14 residues. Per the germline V gene, CDR1 is SGHVS and CDR2 is FNYEAQ. J was trimmed by 6 bases and V by 5 bases; bases with no gene match: 5. CDR3 protein: CASSPGRVPGELFF. CDR3 coding DNA: TGTGCCAGCAGCCCCGGGAGGGTTCCCGGGGAGCTGTTTTTT.

CDR3 in amino acids: CAWSVWTVLNYGYTF. The DNA of the CDR3 is TGTGCCTGGAGTGTTTGGACGGTTCTTAACTATGGCTACACCTTC. The rearrangement links TRBV30 to TRBJ1-2; D remains ambiguous. Germline CDR1 reads GTSNPN; CDR2 reads SVGIG (reference sequence). This CDR3 has 15 amino acids. Trimming pared 0 bases from V and 1 base from J, leaving 12 bases between.

This chain joins TRBV14 and TRBJ1-2; D gene unclear. The ends were cut back, 0 bases at V and 0 bases at J, with 8 bases in the middle. CDR1 and CDR2 from the germline V gene are SGHDN and FVKESK. The length of the CDR3 is 15 residues. As DNA, the CDR3 is TGTGCCAGCAGCCAAGATCTCCATACTAACTATGGCTACACCTTC. Its translation: CASSQDLHTNYGYTF.

J is TRBJ1-1 and V is TRBV30; D gene unclear. The CDR3 extends over 13 amino acids. V was clipped by 3 bases and J by 6 bases, with 14 bases between them. Germline CDR1 reads GTSNPN; CDR2 reads SVGIG (reference sequence). The CDR3 region is CAWRSQVYAEAFF. CDR3 bases: TGTGCCTGGAGGTCCCAGGTTTACGCTGAAGCTTTCTTT. Full variable domain (remainder filled in from reference TRBV30 and TRBJ1-1): SQTIHQWPATLVQPVGSPLSLECTVEGTSNPNLYWYRQAAGRGLQLLFYSVGIGQISSEVPQNLSASRPQDRQFILSSKKLLLSDSGFYLCAWRSQVYAEAFFGQGTRLTVV.

This clone came up a few times. This chain joins TRBV11-1 and TRBJ2-6; tentative D call: TRBD1 (5 bases). CDR3 length: 16 amino acids. Per the germline V gene, CDR1 is SGHAT and CDR2 is FQDESV (reference sequence). The V and J ends lost 4 bases and 0 bases respectively, with 10 bases between them. CDR3 in DNA: TGTGCCAGCAGCTCGGACATTTACTCTGGGGCCAACGTCCTGACTTTC. Amino acids: CASSSDIYSGANVLTF.

This clone was seen a handful of times. This rearrangement joins TRBV5-1 to TRBJ2-3, with 13 bases lining up with TRBD2. V was pared by 2 bases and J by 2 bases, with 8 bases of the junction left unmatched. The CDR3 is 18 amino acids. Germline CDR1 reads SGHRS; CDR2 reads YFSETQ. Written as DNA, the CDR3 is TGCGCCAGCAGCTTTCCCCCGGGACTAGCGGGAAACACAGATACGCAGTATTTT. This encodes CASSFPPGLAGNTDTQYF.